The sequence of this T cell receptor (beta chain) was determined in a study of T cell repertoires in cytomegalovirus infection. Looking at the study overall: CMV epitopes used comprised recently identified HLA-C-restricted ones and well-studied HLA-B-restricted ones. Indications came from public TCR beta signatures; they pointed to CMV infection and to a matching HLA type.

Study-level points and caveats: Clonotype analysis showed dominance of the ex vivo response by HLA-C-restricted CMV-specific TCR beta clonotypes.

From the reads, TCRdb called clonotypes with MiXCR, one entry per CDR3 protein. The repertoire holds hundreds of thousands of distinct CDR3 sequences, with 25% to 35% as singletons. In this sample, this clonotype turned up a few times. What it binds is not known. Trimming removed 3 bases from V and 5 bases from J, with 5 bases in between. Germline V CDR1 and CDR2: MGHDK, SYGVNS. This CDR3 is built from 12 residues. The chain is built from TRBV25-1 and TRBJ1-5; D is uncertain. This specimen was cultured PBMCs, taken from culture after CMV antigen stimulation. This TCR came from a human donor in good health (CMV status not recorded). Some clones in this sample may be carry-over from other donors' samples. The CDR3 DNA sequence: TGTGCCAGCAGTGACCGAGATCAGCCCCAGCATTTT. It codes for CASSDRDQPQHF.